This TCR beta chain stems from a study of shared T cell receptors in the human thymus. The protocol was immunoSEQ multiplex PCR, while the TCRdb copy is restricted to in-frame clones and leaves out a portion. The sample holds just under 550,000 clones; 78% are singletons and the top ten take approximately 0.013%. V lost 5 bases, J lost 6 bases, and 13 bases lay in between. The CDR3 contains 13 residues. CDR1 and CDR2 (germline): MNHNY, SVGAGI (reference sequence). The sample was also reused in another study, on human thymus T cells.

This clonotype was sampled from a boy less than two years old with a congenital heart defect. Sequencing was carried out using thymocytes. The V call is TRBV6-6, the J call TRBJ1-2; weak D call: TRBD1 (5 bases). In nucleotides, the CDR3 is TGTGCCAGCAGTCGACGGGGGACGGATGGCTACACCTTC. The encoded protein is CASSRRGTDGYTF.